These 22 T cell receptor beta chains originate from one sample sequenced in a study of CD8 T cells in ankylosing spondylitis. Each CDR3 protein is one row after TCRdb ran MiXCR on the 5' RACE reads. The sample holds about 190,000 distinct CDR3 sequences; roughly 13% are singletons and the top ten take 9.5% to 12%. The sequencing input was blood, either unsorted or a sorted T cell fraction (not recorded which). The source is a female donor with ankylosing spondylitis or in good health (not recorded which).

This clonotype was counted ten times or more. The chain uses TRBV27 and TRBJ1-6; D is perhaps TRBD1 (6 bases). V dropped 9 bases and J dropped 9 bases, with 12 bases sitting between them. Germline values: CDR1 MNHEY, CDR2 SMNVEV (reference sequence). The CDR3 sequence is 12 residues long. The CDR3 coding sequence is TGTGCCAGTACAGGGAGGGGTTCACCCCTCCACTTT. This sequence encodes CASTGRGSPLHF.

CDR3 in amino acids: CATSRDRSSYNEQFF. In nucleotides, the CDR3 is TGTGCCACCAGCAGAGACAGAAGCTCCTACAATGAGCAGTTCTTC. V usage is TRBV15 and J usage is TRBJ2-1, with D hard to call. CDR3 length equals 15 residues. The V gene's germline CDR1 is LNHNV and CDR2 YYDKDF (reference sequence). The germline V and J ends were trimmed by 0 bases and 0 bases, with 6 bases remaining between them.

There are many counts of this clonotype. The chain employs TRBV20-1 and TRBJ1-4; the D is unclear. Germline values: CDR1 DFQATT, CDR2 SNEGSKA (reference sequence). V dropped 2 bases and J dropped 0 bases, with 13 bases sitting between them. CDR3 size: 16 residues. CDR3 in amino acids: CSARRRWSATNEKLFF. CDR3 in DNA: TGCAGTGCTAGACGTCGGTGGTCCGCAACTAATGAAAAACTGTTTTTT.

This clonotype was counted ten times or more. The J gene is TRBJ1-5, the V gene TRBV10-3; D not resolved. The V gene's germline CDR1 is ENHRY and CDR2 SYGVKD. The CDR3 has 18 amino acids. V shed 6 bases and J shed 9 bases, with 30 bases lying between them. The CDR3 nucleotides read TGTGCCATCAGGCCTTACCAAAGGACCATCGTCTCGGTTGTGCCCCAGCATTTT. Translating gives CAIRPYQRTIVSVVPQHF.

The sample holds many counts of this clonotype. The J gene is TRBJ2-2, the V gene TRBV7-2; D is possibly TRBD2 (6 bases). V lost 6 bases and J lost 3, with 20 bases in between. The CDR3 runs 17 residues. Per the germline V gene, CDR1 is SGHTA and CDR2 is FQGNSA. The DNA of the CDR3 is TGTGCCAGCAGGCGGGACGGCAAAGGGTGGTACACCGGGGAGCTGTTTTTT. This encodes CASRRDGKGWYTGELFF.

A word on this clonotype: This may be a read error, as it is one base from a much larger clone. V gene TRBV28 combines with J gene TRBJ2-7; either TRBD1 or TRBD2 may fit D (5 bases each). CDR3 length: 13 residues. Looked up from germline, CDR1 is MDHEN and CDR2 is SYDVKM. CDR3 coding DNA: TGTGCCAGCTCGACGTCGGGGCCCTACGAGCGGTACTTC. This codes for CASSTSGPYERYF.

On this clonotype itself: This could be a read error, since a much larger clone is one nucleotide away. V is TRBV20-1 and J is TRBJ2-2; 8 bases fit TRBD2. There are 18 residues in the CDR3. Germline CDR1 and CDR2: DFQATT and SNEGSKA (reference sequence). The CDR3 nucleotides are TGCAGTGCTAGAGATCTAGCGGGCAGAGGGGTAAACACCGAGGAGCTGTTTTTT. Protein sequence: CSARDLAGRGVNTEELFF.

This clonotype was counted only a few times. The chain recombines TRBV20-1 with TRBJ1-1; 7 bases are shared with TRBD1. CDR1 DFQATT and CDR2 SNEGSKA come from the germline V gene (reference sequence). With V trimmed by 6 bases and J by 5 bases, 12 bases remained unmatched. The CDR3 covers 14 residues. The DNA of the CDR3 is TGCAGTGCCTTAGAAAATAAGGGGGCGACTGAAGCTTTCTTT. Translation gives CSALENKGATEAFF.

The V call is TRBV7-9, the J call TRBJ2-7; a weak D match, TRBD1 (6 bases). Germline CDR1 SEHNR, CDR2 FQNEAQ (reference sequence). V gave up 8 bases and J gave up 4 bases, with 18 bases separating them. The CDR3 sequence is 14 residues long. The CDR3 region is CASRNPGTKYEQYF. The CDR3 coding sequence is TGTGCCAGCCGCAACCCCGGGACAAAATACGAGCAGTACTTC.

About this clonotype itself: It may be a read error: a sequence one base away is much more abundant. The V and J genes are TRBV3-1 and TRBJ1-1, with D uncertain. The length of the CDR3 is 13 residues. Trimming left V 2 bases short and J 5 bases short, with 9 bases between. The V gene's germline CDR1 is LGHDT and CDR2 YNNKEL (reference sequence). Here the CDR3 reads CASSQRGGTEAFF. The DNA of the CDR3 is TGTGCCAGCAGCCAACGTGGTGGTACTGAAGCTTTCTTT.

Concerning this clonotype itself: Possible read error: a much larger clone is one base away. This chain connects TRBV6-2 or TRBV6-3 to TRBJ2-1; TRBD2 matches at 11 bases. The CDR3 is made up of 15 amino acids. CDR1 and CDR2 (germline): MNHEY, SVGEGT. The CDR3 loop reads CASTSETSGNNEQLF. The CDR3 DNA reads TGTGCCAGCACTTCAGAGACTAGCGGGAACAATGAGCAGCTCTTC.

This clonotype was counted ten times or more. J is TRBJ1-5 and V is TRBV4-2; D is undetermined. The CDR3 totals 13 residues. CDR1 is LGHNA, CDR2 YNFKEQ, per germline. Trimming left V 0 bases short and J 6 bases short, with 6 bases between. The CDR3 DNA reads TGTGCCAGCAGCCAAGAAGTAACTCAGCCCCAGCATTTT. Protein: CASSQEVTQPQHF.

This clonotype came up many times. The chain has TRBV12-3 or TRBV12-4 and TRBJ2-2; 13 bases are a match to TRBD2. This CDR3 region has 16 residues. The trim removed 2 bases at V and 6 bases at J, leaving 3 bases unmatched. In DNA form, the CDR3 reads TGTGCCAGCAGTTTACCGGGACTAGCGGGATCCGGGGAGCTGTTTTTT. Translated, it gives CASSLPGLAGSGELFF.

The genes are TRBV5-6 and TRBJ1-2; D remains unclear. The CDR3 is 13 amino acids. Trimming pared 5 bases from V and 0 bases from J, leaving 8 bases between. Per germline, CDR1 SGHDT and CDR2 YYEEEE. The DNA of the CDR3 is TGTGCCAGCAGATTAACACCTAACTATGGCTACACCTTC. Protein sequence: CASRLTPNYGYTF.

In this sample, this clonotype turned up a few times. The chain couples TRBV18 to TRBJ2-6; D perhaps matches TRBD1 (6 bases). This CDR3 is built from 16 residues. Trimming took off 4 bases at V and 0 bases at J, with 10 bases between the two ends. CDR1 and CDR2 (germline): KGHSH, LQKENI. In DNA form, the CDR3 reads TGTGCCAGCTCACAGACAGGTGTCTCTGGGGCCAACGTCCTGACTTTC. Amino acids: CASSQTGVSGANVLTF.

This clonotype was seen many times. The V call is TRBV20-1, the J call TRBJ2-1; D uncertain. The ends were cut back, 4 bases at V and 9 bases at J, with 34 bases in the middle. The CDR3 loop spans 19 amino acids. From germline, CDR1 is DFQATT and CDR2 SNEGSKA (reference sequence). CDR3 region: CSANANAWAWGIRRAEQFF. DNA of the CDR3: TGCAGTGCTAACGCAAACGCGTGGGCCTGGGGTATTCGGCGAGCTGAGCAGTTCTTC.

This clonotype was counted at least ten times. The rearrangement links TRBV5-1 to TRBJ1-3; no clear D. The germline V gene has CDR1 SGHRS and CDR2 YFSETQ. The CDR3 contains 14 residues. V gave up 3 bases and J gave up 0 bases, with 7 bases separating them. CDR3 sequence: CASSYESSGNTIYF. Written as DNA, the CDR3 is TGCGCCAGCAGCTATGAGAGCTCTGGAAACACCATATATTTT.

This clonotype has at least ten counts. This rearrangement joins TRBV27 to TRBJ1-6; TRBD1 is a possible D gene (5 bases). The ends were cut back, 8 bases at V and 9 bases at J, with 14 bases in the middle. Germline V lookup: CDR1 MNHEY, CDR2 SMNVEV (reference sequence). The CDR3 extends over 13 amino acids. As DNA, the CDR3 is TGTGCCAGCGGGGCACGGGCTCTTTCACCCCTCCACTTT. It codes for CASGARALSPLHF.

The table lists this clonotype with many counts. The chain recombines TRBV10-3 with TRBJ2-7; TRBD2 agrees at 8 bases. V lost 0 bases to trimming and J lost 6 bases; unmatched junction nucleotides: 7. The CDR3 spans 15 residues. The V gene's germline CDR1 is ENHRY and CDR2 SYGVKD. The CDR3: CAISESGAGVREQYF. Here the CDR3 DNA reads TGTGCCATCAGTGAGTCAGGAGCGGGAGTACGCGAGCAGTACTTC.

This clonotype occurred many times. V usage is TRBV20-1 and J usage is TRBJ1-5; 7 positions agree with TRBD1. CDR1 is DFQATT, CDR2 SNEGSKA, per germline (reference sequence). J was trimmed by 0 bases and V by 5 bases; bases with no gene match: 10. This CDR3 is built from 16 residues. This chain's CDR3 is CSAPDRNIYSNQPQHF. CDR3 DNA sequence: TGCAGTGCTCCGGACAGGAACATCTATAGCAATCAGCCCCAGCATTTT.

This clonotype was found a few times. J is TRBJ1-1 and V is TRBV7-8; weak D call: TRBD1 (5 bases). This CDR3 is built from 13 residues. Germline V gene lookup returns CDR1 SGHVS and CDR2 FQNEAQ. V gave up 1 base and J gave up 7 bases, with 10 bases separating them. The CDR3 loop is CASSLVAGREAFF. The DNA of the CDR3 is TGTGCCAGCAGCTTAGTGGCGGGACGTGAAGCTTTCTTT.

This clonotype came up many times. This chain joins TRBV6-2 or TRBV6-3 and TRBJ2-1; D gene unclear. CDR3 length equals 15 residues. Trimming took off 2 bases at V and 0 bases at J, with 8 bases between the two ends. Germline V gene data show CDR1 as MNHEY and CDR2 as SVGEGT. CDR3 amino acids: CASSYEPSSYNEQFF. Here the CDR3 DNA reads TGTGCCAGCAGTTACGAACCTAGCTCCTACAATGAGCAGTTCTTC.